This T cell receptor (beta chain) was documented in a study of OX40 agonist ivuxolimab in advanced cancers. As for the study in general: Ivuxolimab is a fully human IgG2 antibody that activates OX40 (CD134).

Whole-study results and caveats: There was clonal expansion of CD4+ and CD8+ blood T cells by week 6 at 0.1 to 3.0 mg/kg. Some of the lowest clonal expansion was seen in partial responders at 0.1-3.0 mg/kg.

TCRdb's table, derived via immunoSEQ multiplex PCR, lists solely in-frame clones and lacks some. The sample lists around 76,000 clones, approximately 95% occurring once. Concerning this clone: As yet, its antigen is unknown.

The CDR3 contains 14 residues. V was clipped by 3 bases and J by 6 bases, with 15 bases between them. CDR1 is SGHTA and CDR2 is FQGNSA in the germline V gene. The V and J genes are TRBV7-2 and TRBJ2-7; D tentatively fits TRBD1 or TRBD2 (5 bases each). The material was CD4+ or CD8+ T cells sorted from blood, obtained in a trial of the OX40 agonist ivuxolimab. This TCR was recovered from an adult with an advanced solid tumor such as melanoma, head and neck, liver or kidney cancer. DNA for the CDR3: TGTGCCAGCAGCTTTCCCGCAGGGACCCGCGAGCAGTACTTC. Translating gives CASSFPAGTREQYF.